Listed below are T cell receptor beta chains from one sample, sequenced in a study of blood T cell repertoires in COVID-19. This table comes from immunoSEQ multiplex PCR, and its TCRdb copy is limited to in-frame clones, with some not included. In the table there are approximately 99,000 clones, approximately 87% of which are singletons. Sequencing used peripheral blood. These TCRs come from a human donor in a cohort sampled during active COVID-19. CDR3s include the opening cysteine and the closing phenylalanine or tryptophan. D genes are given only for firm matches. Only part of the rows carry a size: once, few, many, or a class if the clone is expanded.

j_call: TRBJ2-1
clone_size: .
d_call: TRBD2
v_call: TRBV6-5
cdr3_aa: CASRGELAGIRQFF
cdr3_nt: TGTGCCAGCAGGGGGGAACTAGCGGGAATTAGGCAGTTCTTC

j_call: TRBJ1-1
clone_size: .
d_call: .
v_call: TRBV6-4
cdr3_aa: CASSDHYRISHTEAFF
cdr3_nt: TGTGCCAGCAGTGACCACTACAGGATTAGTCACACTGAAGCTTTCTTT

j_call: TRBJ1-3
clone_size: .
d_call: TRBD1
v_call: TRBV18
cdr3_aa: CASSPPGQGVGNTIYF
cdr3_nt: TGTGCCAGCTCACCGCCGGGACAGGGGGTTGGAAACACCATATATTTT

j_call: TRBJ1-1
clone_size: .
d_call: TRBD1
v_call: TRBV12-3/TRBV12-4
cdr3_aa: CASSRTGNTEAFF
cdr3_nt: TGTGCCAGCAGTAGGACAGGGAACACTGAAGCTTTCTTT

j_call: TRBJ2-5
clone_size: .
d_call: .
v_call: TRBV6-5
cdr3_aa: CASRTGGNVETQYF
cdr3_nt: TGTGCCAGCAGGACTGGGGGGAATGTAGAGACCCAGTACTTC

j_call: TRBJ1-1
clone_size: .
d_call: .
v_call: TRBV6-2/TRBV6-3
cdr3_aa: CASSSGQETKLF
cdr3_nt: TGTGCCAGCAGTAGTGGACAAGAAACGAAGCTCTTT

j_call: TRBJ2-1
clone_size: .
d_call: TRBD2
v_call: TRBV6-6
cdr3_aa: CASRGGLSSYNEQFF
cdr3_nt: TGTGCCAGCCGCGGGGGACTCAGCTCCTACAATGAGCAGTTCTTC

j_call: TRBJ1-1
clone_size: .
d_call: .
v_call: TRBV18
cdr3_aa: CASSRSTHQGTEAFF
cdr3_nt: TGTGCCAGCTCACGATCGACCCACCAGGGCACTGAAGCTTTCTTT

j_call: TRBJ2-7
clone_size: .
d_call: TRBD2
v_call: TRBV5-1
cdr3_aa: CASSLSPGLAGLQSFVGEQYF
cdr3_nt: TGCGCCAGCAGCTTGTCACCGGGACTAGCGGGACTCCAGTCTTTTGTGGGGGAGCAGTACTTC

j_call: TRBJ1-3
clone_size: .
d_call: .
v_call: TRBV7-9
cdr3_aa: CASSPAGFAGNTIYF
cdr3_nt: TGTGCCAGCAGCCCTGCGGGGTTTGCTGGAAACACCATATATTTT

j_call: TRBJ2-1
clone_size: .
d_call: .
v_call: TRBV9
cdr3_aa: CASSVLRYPGLNEQFF
cdr3_nt: TGTGCCAGCAGCGTACTGAGGTACCCAGGGCTTAATGAGCAGTTCTTC

j_call: TRBJ1-2
clone_size: .
d_call: TRBD1
v_call: TRBV5-1
cdr3_aa: CASSSDGTGYDGYTF
cdr3_nt: TGCGCCAGCAGCTCTGACGGGACAGGGTACGATGGCTACACCTTC

j_call: TRBJ2-7
clone_size: once
d_call: .
v_call: TRBV27
cdr3_aa: CASSLGGPMYEQYF
cdr3_nt: TGTGCCAGCAGTTTGGGGGGACCGATGTACGAGCAGTACTTC

j_call: TRBJ2-7
clone_size: .
d_call: .
v_call: TRBV7-9
cdr3_aa: CASSLTGYEQYF
cdr3_nt: TGTGCCAGCAGCTTAACTGGCTACGAGCAGTACTTC

j_call: TRBJ2-1
clone_size: .
d_call: TRBD2
v_call: TRBV27
cdr3_aa: CASSLSSSGSNEQFF
cdr3_nt: TGTGCCAGCAGTTTATCGTCTAGCGGGAGCAATGAGCAGTTCTTC

j_call: TRBJ2-7
clone_size: .
d_call: .
v_call: TRBV18
cdr3_aa: CASSPMGGYEQYF
cdr3_nt: TGTGCCAGCTCACCAATGGGCGGGTACGAGCAGTACTTC

j_call: TRBJ2-1
clone_size: .
d_call: .
v_call: TRBV19
cdr3_aa: CASSKGHPNEQFF
cdr3_nt: TGTGCCAGTAGTAAGGGACATCCCAATGAGCAGTTCTTC

j_call: TRBJ2-5
clone_size: .
d_call: .
v_call: TRBV4-1
cdr3_aa: CASSQDGARRETQYF
cdr3_nt: TGCGCCAGCAGCCAAGATGGGGCCAGGAGAGAGACCCAGTACTTC

j_call: TRBJ2-6
clone_size: .
d_call: TRBD1
v_call: TRBV5-1
cdr3_aa: CASSPRQGAVGANVLTF
cdr3_nt: TGCGCCAGCAGCCCGCGACAGGGAGCGGTTGGGGCCAACGTCCTGACTTTC

j_call: TRBJ1-1
clone_size: .
d_call: .
v_call: TRBV19
cdr3_aa: CASSHDPGEAFF
cdr3_nt: TGTGCCAGTAGCCATGATCCAGGGGAAGCTTTCTTT

j_call: TRBJ1-2
clone_size: .
d_call: .
v_call: TRBV28
cdr3_aa: CASSPPDRDYGYTF
cdr3_nt: TGTGCCAGCAGTCCACCGGACAGAGACTATGGCTACACCTTC

j_call: TRBJ1-5
clone_size: .
d_call: .
v_call: TRBV19
cdr3_aa: CASTDQGWQPQHF
cdr3_nt: TGTGCCAGTACTGACCAGGGGTGGCAGCCCCAGCATTTT

j_call: TRBJ2-1
clone_size: .
d_call: .
v_call: TRBV12-3/TRBV12-4
cdr3_aa: CASSYGTIEQFF
cdr3_nt: TGTGCCAGCAGCTACGGGACAATCGAGCAGTTCTTC

j_call: TRBJ1-1
clone_size: .
d_call: .
v_call: TRBV5-6
cdr3_aa: CASSRGQTNTEAFF
cdr3_nt: TGTGCCAGCAGCCGGGGACAAACGAACACTGAAGCTTTCTTT

j_call: TRBJ2-1
clone_size: once
d_call: TRBD2
v_call: TRBV9
cdr3_aa: CASSAGGSSYNEQFF
cdr3_nt: TGTGCCAGCAGCGCCGGCGGGAGCTCCTACAATGAGCAGTTCTTC

j_call: TRBJ2-7
clone_size: .
d_call: TRBD1
v_call: TRBV10-3
cdr3_aa: CAISESVFRGRKNEQYF
cdr3_nt: TGTGCCATCAGTGAGTCGGTTTTCAGGGGGCGCAAGAACGAGCAGTACTTC

j_call: TRBJ2-1
clone_size: once
d_call: TRBD2
v_call: TRBV7-8
cdr3_aa: CASSLAGLAYYNEQFF
cdr3_nt: TGTGCCAGCAGCTTAGCGGGACTAGCGTACTACAATGAGCAGTTCTTC